This TCR beta chain was captured in a study of T-cell reconstitution after alpha-beta-depleted transplantation in children. Study observations and caveats: T-cell numbers and diversity, one year after transplant, stemmed largely from T cells that were newly produced. From surviving recipient T cells and thymic progenitors came the high day-60 TCRbeta diversity observed in some patients. As was reported, about two months after transplant, alpha-beta T cells came from several hundred expanded graft clones.

Germline V gene lookup returns CDR1 SGHRS and CDR2 YFSETQ. The CDR3 is 12 amino acids. The V end was cut by 8 bases, the J end by 6 bases, with 9 bases between. As for this clonotype: The antigen remains unidentified.

Molecular barcoding with unique molecular identifiers was used for the TCRbeta library. One entry per CDR3 protein, called by TCRdb with MiXCR from the PCR reads. The sample lists around 960,000 distinct CDR3 sequences, about 30% seen once, with more than 25% in the top ten. The receptor was isolated from a boy under two years old who had a stem cell transplant for SCID, so the T cells may come from the graft donor. The chain recombines TRBV5-1 with TRBJ1-6; perhaps TRBD1 as D (5 bases). The specimen comprised PBMCs, mostly from graft donor cells, sampled 360 days after TCRalphabeta/CD19-depleted stem cell transplant. For the CDR3, the DNA is TGCGCCAGTGGGGACGGTAATTCACCCCTCCACTTT. Its protein product is CASGDGNSPLHF.